Reported below is one T cell receptor (beta chain). Antigen: not known. This sample is drawn from a study of cytomegalovirus exposure and HLA in healthy donors. Notes on the study in general: TCR beta V- and J-gene trimming, according to a later analysis, was linked to a missense DCLRE1C variant. The study designated around 150 TCR beta chains cytomegalovirus-associated.

The PCR was carried out with 60 Vbeta primers and 13 Jbeta primers. Clones were read by immunoSEQ multiplex PCR, and TCRdb kept only the in-frame ones, dropping some. The sample lists some 190,000 clones, 78% occurring once. Germline values: CDR1 SGHVS, CDR2 FQNEAQ. This CDR3 region has 13 residues. V was cut by 5 bases and J by 6 bases, with 8 bases left in between. The specimen sequenced was PBMCs. The source of this sequence is a female donor in good health and CMV-seronegative. This chain uses TRBV7-8 with TRBJ1-6, with no clear D. Here the CDR3 reads CASSNIANSPLHF. CDR3 coding DNA: TGTGCCAGCAGCAACATAGCTAATTCACCCCTCCACTTT.